Sequencing of this TCR beta chain was carried out in a study of response to subunit inactivated influenza vaccine. Study outcomes and limitations: With each seasonal influenza vaccination, the authors suggested, few new T cells are recruited.

The germline V gene has CDR1 SGHRS and CDR2 YFSETQ. The CDR3 extends over 14 amino acids. V lost 4 bases, J lost 5 bases, and 6 bases stayed unmatched. As concerns this clonotype: Its antigen is undetermined.

One entry per CDR3 protein results from TCRdb running MiXCR on the RT-PCR reads. The sample includes about 650,000 distinct CDR3 sequences, approximately 14% seen only once; the top ten take around 10%. The TCR comes from a man in his forties or fifties who received an inactivated influenza vaccine. J is TRBJ2-7 and V is TRBV5-1; 10 bases are shared with TRBD1. The sequences come from PBMCs from blood, collected 11 to 12 days after vaccination. CDR3 loop: CASSQGTGAHEQYF. CDR3 DNA sequence: TGCGCCAGCAGCCAGGGGACAGGGGCACACGAGCAGTACTTC.